This T cell receptor (beta chain) is drawn from a study of T cell changes during pregnancy in multiple sclerosis. Sequenced by immunoSEQ multiplex PCR; TCRdb stores in-frame clones only, minus some. Of around 80,000 clones in the sample, 94% were seen once. CDR3 length equals 13 residues. Trimming stripped 0 bases from V and 5 bases from J, with 7 bases between. The V gene's germline CDR1 is LNHDA and CDR2 SQIVND (reference sequence). This receptor was taken from a female donor in good health, enrolled as a control in a pregnancy study. Material: peripheral blood, obtained in the second trimester of pregnancy. The V call is TRBV19, the J call TRBJ2-5; D call uncertain. CDR3 protein: CASSIDHSETQYF. CDR3 in DNA: TGTGCCAGTAGTATAGATCACAGTGAGACCCAGTACTTC. The full variable domain, rest sourced from reference TRBV19 and TRBJ2-5, is DGGITQSPKYLFRKEGQNVTLSCEQNLNHDAMYWYRQDPGQGLRLIYYSQIVNDFQKGDIAEGYSVSREKKESFPLTVTSAQKNPTAFYLCASSIDHSETQYFGPGTRLLVL.